This TCR beta chain is from a study of blood T cell repertoires in COVID-19. Whole-study context: The origin of the acute and convalescent COVID-19 samples was the United States, Italy and Spain. The analysed material was cDNA or gDNA that came from T cells, B-cell-depleted T cells, or PBMCs.

Only one count was recorded for this clone. The table came from immunoSEQ multiplex PCR; TCRdb's copy has only in-frame clones and leaves some out. Of about 150,000 clones detected, 80% to 90% appear once; the ten largest clones hold around 2.9%. The V segment lost 2 bases and the J segment 10 bases; nucleotides outside the gene matches: 12. The CDR3 is 17 residues long. Germline CDR1 KGHDR, CDR2 SFDVKD. The chain recombines TRBV24-1 with TRBJ2-3; 12 nucleotides match TRBD1. The clonotype comes from a man aged 55 to 70 with active or convalescent COVID-19. Sequences were obtained from peripheral blood. The CDR3: CATSDYSRDRGLGAQYF. DNA for the CDR3: TGTGCCACCAGTGATTATAGCCGGGACAGGGGGCTAGGGGCGCAGTATTTT.